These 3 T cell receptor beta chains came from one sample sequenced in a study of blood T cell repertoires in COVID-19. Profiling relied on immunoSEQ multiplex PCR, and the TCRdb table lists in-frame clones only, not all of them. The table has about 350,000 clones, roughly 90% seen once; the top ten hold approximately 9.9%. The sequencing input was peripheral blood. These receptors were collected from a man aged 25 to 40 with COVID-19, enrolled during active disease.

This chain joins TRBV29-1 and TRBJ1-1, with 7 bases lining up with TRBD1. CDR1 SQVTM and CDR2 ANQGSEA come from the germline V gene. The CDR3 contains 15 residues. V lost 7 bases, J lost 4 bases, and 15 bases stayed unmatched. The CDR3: CSAMGQPGAGTEAFF. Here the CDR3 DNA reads TGCAGCGCTATGGGACAGCCCGGGGCAGGCACTGAAGCTTTCTTT. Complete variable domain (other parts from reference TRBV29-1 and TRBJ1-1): SAVISQKPSRDICQRGTSLTIQCQVDSQVTMMFWYRQQPGQSLTLIATANQGSEATYESGFVIDKFPISRPNLTFSTLTVSNMSPEDSSIYLCSAMGQPGAGTEAFFGQGTRLTVV.

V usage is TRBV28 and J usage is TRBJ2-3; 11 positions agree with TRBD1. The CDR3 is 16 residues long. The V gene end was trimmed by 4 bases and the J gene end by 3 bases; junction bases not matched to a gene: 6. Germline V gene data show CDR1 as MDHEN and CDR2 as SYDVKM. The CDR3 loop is CASSSRTGGRTDTQYF. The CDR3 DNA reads TGTGCCAGCAGTTCGCGGACAGGGGGCAGGACAGATACGCAGTATTTT.

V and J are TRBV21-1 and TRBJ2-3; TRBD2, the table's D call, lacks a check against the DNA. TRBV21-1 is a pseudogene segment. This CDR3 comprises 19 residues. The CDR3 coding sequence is TGTGCCAGCAGCAACCCGGACGCTAGCGGGGGGGGACCCACAGATACGCAGTATTTT. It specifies CASSNPDASGGGPTDTQYF.